This T cell receptor (beta chain) was found in a study of technical replicates of blood from a few donors. TCRdb's copy holds only in-frame clones and misses some; the assay was immunoSEQ multiplex PCR. The sample lists 80,000 or so clones, 95% to 98% seen once, with roughly 0.16% in the top ten. The CDR3 has 13 amino acids. In germline, CDR1 is SGHTA, CDR2 FQGNSA. V lost 5 bases, J lost 4 bases, and 10 bases lay in between. Sequencing used T cells isolated from PBMCs. The V and J genes are TRBV7-2 and TRBJ2-3, with a possible D match to TRBD1 (5 bases). The TCR originated in a human donor in good health. The CDR3 reads CASSAQVADTQYF. CDR3 sequence (DNA): TGTGCCAGCAGCGCACAGGTCGCAGATACGCAGTATTTT.